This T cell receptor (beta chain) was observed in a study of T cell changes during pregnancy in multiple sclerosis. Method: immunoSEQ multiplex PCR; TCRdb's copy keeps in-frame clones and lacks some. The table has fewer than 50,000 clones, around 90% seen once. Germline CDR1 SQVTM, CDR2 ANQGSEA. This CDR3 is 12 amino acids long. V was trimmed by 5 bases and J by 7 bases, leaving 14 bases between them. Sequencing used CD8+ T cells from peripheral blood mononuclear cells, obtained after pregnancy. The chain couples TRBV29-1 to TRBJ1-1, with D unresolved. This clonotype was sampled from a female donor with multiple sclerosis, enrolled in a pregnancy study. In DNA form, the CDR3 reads TGCAGCGTTCGGGGAGTCACGCTTGAAGCTTTCTTT. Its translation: CSVRGVTLEAFF.